One sample yielded the 26 T cell receptor beta chains listed below, sequenced in a study of blood T cell repertoires in COVID-19. Clones were read by immunoSEQ multiplex PCR, and TCRdb kept only the in-frame ones, dropping some. The repertoire includes approximately 260,000 clones, 70% to 90% of them detected once, and under 2.5% sits in the top ten. The sequenced material came from peripheral blood. These receptors were taken from a woman in her thirties or forties who had recovered from COVID-19.

The V and J genes are TRBV24-1 and TRBJ1-2; the match to TRBD1 covers 9 bases. Trimming took 4 bases from V and 3 from J; bases not matched to a gene: 2. Per the germline V gene, CDR1 is KGHDR and CDR2 is SFDVKD. The CDR3 sequence is 14 residues long. The DNA of the CDR3 is TGTGCCACCAGTGACACAGGGGGCGACTATGGCTACACCTTC. Translation: CATSDTGGDYGYTF.

The V call is TRBV30, the J call TRBJ1-1; D perhaps matches TRBD1 (5 bases). The ends were cut back, 0 bases at V and 5 bases at J, with 16 bases in the middle. This CDR3 spans 15 amino acids. Looked up from germline, CDR1 is GTSNPN and CDR2 is SVGIG (reference sequence). CDR3 nucleotide sequence: TGTGCCTGGAGTGTACAGTCCTCAGGGAGGACTGAAGCTTTCTTT. It is translated as CAWSVQSSGRTEAFF.

The gene calls are TRBV28 and TRBJ1-3, with D tentatively TRBD1 (5 bases). Germline assignment: CDR1 MDHEN and CDR2 SYDVKM. This CDR3 is 16 amino acids long. V was pared by 2 bases and J by 0 bases, with 11 bases between. CDR3 coding DNA: TGTGCCAGCAGTTTACCACAGGTCCGCTCTGGAAACACCATATATTTT. It specifies CASSLPQVRSGNTIYF.

The gene calls are TRBV15 and TRBJ1-4; 8 bases are shared with TRBD1. V shed 4 bases, J shed 8 bases, and the junction held 6 bases outside the gene matches. The CDR3 consists of 14 residues. CDR1 and CDR2 (germline): LNHNV, YYDKDF (reference sequence). CDR3 region: CATSKDREGEKLFF. The CDR3 nucleotides read TGTGCCACCAGCAAGGACAGGGAGGGCGAAAAACTGTTTTTT.

The V call is TRBV6-5, the J call TRBJ2-1; D ambiguous. Germline loops: CDR1 MNHEY, CDR2 SVGAGI. The V end lost 7 bases, the J end lost 5 bases, and 6 bases lay between the germline ends. CDR3 length: 11 residues. The CDR3 sequence is CASIPHNEQFF. The CDR3 nucleotides read TGTGCCAGCATCCCTCACAATGAGCAGTTCTTC.

CDR3 region: CASSLGTSTGELFF. The CDR3 bases are TGTGCCAGCAGCTTAGGCACAAGCACCGGGGAGCTGTTTTTT. The chain combines TRBV7-3 with TRBJ2-2; D remains unclear. The CDR3 has 14 residues. Trimming pared 2 bases from V and 4 bases from J, leaving 8 bases between. The germline V gene encodes CDR1 SGHTA and CDR2 FQGTGA.

This chain joins TRBV10-3 and TRBJ2-3; D is unclear. The CDR3 totals 15 residues. Between the trimmed V and J ends, which lost 3 bases and 2 bases, there was a span of 12 bases. Germline CDR1 ENHRY, CDR2 SYGVKD. CDR3 sequence: CAISDSGSPTDTQYF. The CDR3 nucleotides read TGTGCCATCAGTGATTCCGGGTCCCCCACAGATACGCAGTATTTT.

The chain uses TRBV7-2 and TRBJ2-1, with D possibly being TRBD2 (6 bases). V shed 5 bases and J shed 6 bases, with 11 bases lying between them. Per the germline V gene, CDR1 is SGHTA and CDR2 is FQGNSA. The CDR3 has 13 residues. Here the CDR3 reads CASSLSSVNEQFF. CDR3 in DNA: TGTGCCAGCAGCCTTTCTAGCGTCAATGAGCAGTTCTTC.

V usage is TRBV6-5 and J usage is TRBJ1-3; no definite D call. The CDR3 length is 14 residues. Germline V gene lookup returns CDR1 MNHEY and CDR2 SVGAGI. V shed 5 bases and J shed 2 bases, with 10 bases lying between them. CDR3 sequence (DNA): TGTGCCAGCAGTCGAAGCTATGCTGGAAACACCATATATTTT. This codes for CASSRSYAGNTIYF.

The gene calls are TRBV28 and TRBJ1-6, with D unresolved. Germline CDR1 reads MDHEN; CDR2 reads SYDVKM. The CDR3 has 18 residues. V dropped 6 bases and J dropped 0 bases, with 18 bases sitting between them. The CDR3 DNA reads TGTGCCAGCAGCTCGATTACGGGAAAGACCTCCTATAATTCACCCCTCCACTTT. Its translation: CASSSITGKTSYNSPLHF.

V usage is TRBV15 and J usage is TRBJ2-5; the match to TRBD2 covers 8 bases. Germline assignment: CDR1 LNHNV and CDR2 YYDKDF (reference sequence). This CDR3 spans 14 amino acids. J lost 1 base, V lost 5 bases, and 3 bases had no gene match. This CDR3 is CATSRGGIQETQYF. As DNA, the CDR3 is TGTGCCACCAGCCGGGGGGGTATCCAAGAGACCCAGTACTTC.

The chain is built from TRBV9 and TRBJ2-7, with TRBD2 as a possible D gene (5 bases). The V gene lost 0 bases and the J gene lost 3 bases, with 13 bases spanning the gap. The CDR3 is 15 residues long. The V gene's germline CDR1 is SGDLS and CDR2 YYNGEE. CDR3 sequence reads: CASSVAAGGNYEQYF. CDR3 nucleotides: TGTGCCAGCAGCGTAGCGGCAGGAGGAAACTACGAGCAGTACTTC.

This rearrangement joins TRBV6-2 or TRBV6-3 to TRBJ2-5; D perhaps matches TRBD1 (6 bases). V lost 5 bases and J lost 1, with 11 bases in between. CDR3 length: 14 residues. Looked up from germline, CDR1 is MNHEY and CDR2 is SVGEGT. The CDR3 nucleotides are TGTGCCAGCAGTCAACCGGACAGCCAAGAGACCCAGTACTTC. Amino acids: CASSQPDSQETQYF.

V is TRBV28 and J is TRBJ2-7, with D maybe TRBD2 (5 bases). The CDR3 is made up of 14 amino acids. The germline V gene has CDR1 MDHEN and CDR2 SYDVKM. V gave up 5 bases and J gave up 11 bases, with 22 bases separating them. The CDR3 DNA is TGTGCCAGCAGTGGCGGACGCCGGACTTCCCGGGAGTACTTC. Its protein is CASSGGRRTSREYF.

The chain couples TRBV5-1 to TRBJ2-1; a possible D gene is TRBD2 (5 bases). Trimming left V 7 bases short and J 5 bases short, with 13 bases between. Germline V gene sequence: CDR1 SGHRS, CDR2 YFSETQ. This CDR3 is built from 13 residues. CDR3 amino acids: CASLDPGNNEQFF. CDR3 DNA: TGCGCCAGCTTGGACCCCGGGAACAATGAGCAGTTCTTC.

The CDR3 coding sequence is TGTGCCAGTAGTATAGTGGCAGGGAAGGCGAACACTGAAGCTTTCTTT. Protein: CASSIVAGKANTEAFF. The chain combines TRBV19 with TRBJ1-1, with D perhaps TRBD1 (5 bases). The CDR3 consists of 16 residues. V was pared by 1 base and J by 1 base, with 13 bases between. The germline gives CDR1 LNHDA, CDR2 SQIVND (reference sequence).

The chain has TRBV6-2 or TRBV6-3 and TRBJ2-1, with TRBD2 identical over 9 bases. The J segment lost 4 bases and the V segment lost 2 bases, leaving 6 bases of the junction unmatched. Germline V lookup: CDR1 MNHEY, CDR2 SVGEGT. The CDR3 has 16 residues. This CDR3 is CASSYATSGGYNEQFF. CDR3 nucleotides: TGTGCCAGCAGTTACGCGACTAGCGGAGGTTACAATGAGCAGTTCTTC.

The CDR3 is CASSSRAGTGSSGANVLTF. The CDR3 nucleotides are TGTGCCAGTAGTTCTAGGGCGGGGACAGGGAGCTCTGGGGCCAACGTCCTGACTTTC. This rearrangement joins TRBV19 to TRBJ2-6; 9 bases are shared with TRBD1. CDR1 LNHDA and CDR2 SQIVND come from the germline V gene (reference sequence). The CDR3 covers 19 residues. The V gene end was trimmed by 5 bases and the J gene end by 0 bases; junction bases not matched to a gene: 11.

The rearrangement uses TRBV6-4 and TRBJ2-1; TRBD2 matches 7 bases. Germline V gives CDR1 MRHNA, CDR2 SNTAGT. With V trimmed by 4 bases and J by 6 bases, 3 bases remained unmatched. This CDR3 comprises 13 residues. The CDR3 spells CASSVERGNEQFF. CDR3 coding DNA: TGTGCCAGCAGTGTAGAGCGGGGCAATGAGCAGTTCTTC.

About this clone: The junction differs from germline at one of its ends, possibly a read error. The chain's CDR3 is CAGRSQGDTGELFF. The CDR3 DNA follows: TGCGCCGGCAGGTCACAGGGGGACACCGGGGAGCTGTTTTTT. J is TRBJ2-2 and V is TRBV5-1; 8 bases match TRBD1. CDR3 length: 14 amino acids. CDR1 is SGHRS, CDR2 YFSETQ, per germline. The whole variable domain, filled in from reference TRBV5-1 and TRBJ2-2, reads KAGVTQTPRYLIKTRGQQVTLSCSPISGHRSVSWYQQTPGQGLQFLFEYFSETQRNKGNFPGRFSGRQFSNSRSEMNVSTLELGDSALYLCAGRSQGDTGELFFGEGSRLTVL.

This chain uses TRBV18 with TRBJ1-2; TRBD1 matches at 8 bases. Germline V CDR1 and CDR2: KGHSH, LQKENI. V was clipped by 0 bases and J by 4 bases; unmatched bases: 4. The length of the CDR3 is 15 residues. CDR3 sequence reads: CASSPPDRVRYGYTF. CDR3 nucleotide sequence: TGTGCCAGCTCACCACCGGACAGGGTGCGCTATGGCTACACCTTC.

The chain employs TRBV11-1 and TRBJ2-7; TRBD2 matches at 9 bases. The CDR3 totals 15 residues. CDR1 SGHAT and CDR2 FQDESV come from the germline V gene (reference sequence). V was clipped by 6 bases and J by 5 bases; unmatched bases: 11. The CDR3 reads CASSISGTSIHEQYF. CDR3 DNA: TGTGCCAGCAGTATATCCGGGACTAGCATCCACGAGCAGTACTTC.

V and J are TRBV6-5 and TRBJ1-2; no reliable D call. CDR1 is MNHEY and CDR2 is SVGAGI in the germline V gene. Deletions cut 6 bases from V and 5 bases from J, with 13 bases between. The CDR3 has 13 residues. The CDR3 nucleotides are TGTGCCAGCAGCGCTTACGGGTCATATGGCTACACCTTC. This sequence encodes CASSAYGSYGYTF.

This clone appeared a single time. The chain links TRBV7-9 to TRBJ2-1; TRBD1 aligns across 8 bases. J gave up 1 base and V 5 bases, and 4 bases lay outside the gene matches. Germline lookup yields CDR1 SEHNR and CDR2 FQNEAQ (reference sequence). The CDR3 contains 15 residues. As DNA, the CDR3 is TGTGCCAGCAGCCTAGGACAGGGATCCTACAATGAGCAGTTCTTC. Its protein is CASSLGQGSYNEQFF.

The chain is built from TRBV19 and TRBJ2-7; 9 bases match TRBD1. This CDR3 spans 15 amino acids. The V and J ends lost 4 bases and 1 base, in that order; junction bases with no gene match: 5. CDR1 is LNHDA and CDR2 is SQIVND in the germline V gene (reference sequence). CDR3 sequence: CASSREGTGSYEQYF. CDR3 nucleotide sequence: TGTGCCAGTAGTAGGGAAGGGACAGGGTCCTACGAGCAGTACTTC.

This chain uses TRBV5-6 with TRBJ2-2; 10 positions match TRBD1. The germline CDR1 and CDR2 sequences are SGHDT and YYEEEE. CDR3 size: 16 residues. The ends lost 1 base at V and 1 base at J; junction bases unmatched: 1. In nucleotides, the CDR3 is TGTGCCAGCAGCTTGAGGACAGGGGGGAACACCGGGGAGCTGTTTTTT. It is translated as CASSLRTGGNTGELFF.